The TCR beta chain under discussion was sequenced for a study of blood T cell repertoires in COVID-19. The method was immunoSEQ multiplex PCR; TCRdb's version includes in-frame clones alone and lacks a portion of them. The sample contains over 150,000 clones, more than 85% of which appear only once. The CDR3 runs to 15 residues. Germline values: CDR1 SQVTM, CDR2 ANQGSEA. J was trimmed by 3 bases and V by 5 bases; bases with no gene match: 6. The rearrangement links TRBV29-1 to TRBJ2-7, with 14 bases identical to TRBD2. This TCR was recovered from a man aged 25 to 45 with acute or convalescent COVID-19. The sample was peripheral blood. The CDR3 here is CSVNPGTSGSYEQYF. CDR3 nucleotides: TGCAGCGTTAACCCCGGGACTAGCGGGAGCTACGAGCAGTACTTC.